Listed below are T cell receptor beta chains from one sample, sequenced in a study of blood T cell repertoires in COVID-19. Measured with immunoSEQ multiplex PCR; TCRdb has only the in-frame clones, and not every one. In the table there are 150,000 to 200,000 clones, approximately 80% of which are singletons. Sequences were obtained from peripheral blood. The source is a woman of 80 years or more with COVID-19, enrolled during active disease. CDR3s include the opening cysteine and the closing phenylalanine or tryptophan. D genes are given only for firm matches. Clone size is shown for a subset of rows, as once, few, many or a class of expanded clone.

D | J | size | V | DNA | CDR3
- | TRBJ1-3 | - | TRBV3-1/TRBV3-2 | TGTGCCAGCAGACAAACTAATGAGGGACTCTCTGGAAACACCATATATTTT | CASRQTNEGLSGNTIYF
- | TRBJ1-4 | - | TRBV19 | TGTGCCAGTAGTGACAGGCGTTATGAAAAACTGTTTTTT | CASSDRRYEKLFF
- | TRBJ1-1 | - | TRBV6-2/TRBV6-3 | TGTGCCAGCAGTAGACGGGAGACAGCTTTCTTT | CASSRRETAFF
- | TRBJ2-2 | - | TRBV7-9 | TGTGCCAGCAGCCCAGACCCAGGGCGGGGGCCGAACACCGGGGAGCTGTTTTTT | CASSPDPGRGPNTGELFF
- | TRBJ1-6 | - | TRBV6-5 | TGTGCCAGCAGTTACGGGGGCGGTTATAATTCACCCCTCCACTTT | CASSYGGGYNSPLHF
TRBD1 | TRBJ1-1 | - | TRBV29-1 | TGCAGCGCCATGGACAGGTCGCTGTCTACTGAAGCTTTCTTT | CSAMDRSLSTEAFF
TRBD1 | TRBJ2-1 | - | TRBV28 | TGTGCCAGCAGTGGATCCGGGACAGGTTACAATGAGCAGTTCTTC | CASSGSGTGYNEQFF
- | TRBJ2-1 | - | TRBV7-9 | TGTGCCAGCAGCCCCCGGCGGAGGGGAAATCTGTCTTCCTACAATGAGCAGTTCTTC | CASSPRRRGNLSSYNEQFF
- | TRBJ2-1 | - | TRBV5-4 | TGTGCCAGCAGACCGACCCTAGAGGCTGAGCAGTTCTTC | CASRPTLEAEQFF
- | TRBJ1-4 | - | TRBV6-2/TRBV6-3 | TGTGCCAGCAGTTATTCGGGGATTAATGAAAAACTGTTTTTT | CASSYSGINEKLFF
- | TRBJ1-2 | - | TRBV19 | - | CASSPRGGVGPGTF
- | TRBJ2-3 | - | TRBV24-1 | TGTGCCACCAGTAAGGGACAAGTGGCGCAGGATACGCAGTATTTT | CATSKGQVAQDTQYF
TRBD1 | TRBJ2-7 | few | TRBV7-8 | TGTGCCAGCAGCACCTGGACAGGAGCCGAGCAGTACTTC | CASSTWTGAEQYF
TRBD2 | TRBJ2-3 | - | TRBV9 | TGTGCCAGCAGCGTTAGCGGGGGGGGCACAGATACGCAGTATTTT | CASSVSGGGTDTQYF
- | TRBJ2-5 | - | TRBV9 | TGTGCCAGCAGCGTAGGCCCCGAAGGGGTGGAGACCCAGTACTTC | CASSVGPEGVETQYF
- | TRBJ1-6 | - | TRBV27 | TGTGCCAGCAGTCCATGGGAGGGGTCGAATTCACCCCTCCACTTT | CASSPWEGSNSPLHF
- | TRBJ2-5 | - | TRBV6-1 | TGTGCCAGCAGTGAAACCGCTAGCGTTAAGACCCAGTACTTC | CASSETASVKTQYF
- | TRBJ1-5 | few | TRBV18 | TGTGCCAGCTCACCACCTGGGACACCGCTTTATCAGCCCCAGCATTTT | CASSPPGTPLYQPQHF
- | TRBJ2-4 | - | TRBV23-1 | TGCGCCAGCAGTCAACCCGACAGGGCCAAAAACATTCAGTACTTC | CASSQPDRAKNIQYF
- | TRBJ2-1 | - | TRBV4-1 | TGCGCCAGCAGCCAAGCGACTGGACTCTACAATGAGCAGTTCTTC | CASSQATGLYNEQFF
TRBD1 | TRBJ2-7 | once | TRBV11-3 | TGTGCCAGCAGCTTAGTGGGGGACAGGGATTACGAGCAGTACTTC | CASSLVGDRDYEQYF
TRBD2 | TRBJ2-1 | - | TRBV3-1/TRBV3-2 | TGTGCCAGCAGCCGTAGCGGGGGCCATGAGCAGTTCTTC | CASSRSGGHEQFF
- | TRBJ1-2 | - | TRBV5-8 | TGTGCCAGCAGCTTTAAACAGGGTTTCCGGTATGGCTACACCTTC | CASSFKQGFRYGYTF
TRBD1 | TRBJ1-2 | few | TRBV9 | TGTGCCAGCAGTTCGACAGGGTCTGGCTACACCTTC | CASSSTGSGYTF
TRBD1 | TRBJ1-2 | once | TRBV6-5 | TGTGCCAGCAAAGCAGGGACAGCAGCTAACTATGGCTACACCTTC | CASKAGTAANYGYTF
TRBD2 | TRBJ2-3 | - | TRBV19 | TGTGCCAGTAGTGCCTCTCTAGCGGGGGTAGATACGCAGTATTTT | CASSASLAGVDTQYF
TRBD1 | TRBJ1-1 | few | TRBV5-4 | TGTGCCAGCAGCTTCCAGGGGGGAGGAACTGAAGCTTTCTTT | CASSFQGGGTEAFF
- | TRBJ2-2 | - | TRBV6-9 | TGTGCCAGCAGTTATCCCAATCAAAGGACAGTTCTCGCCCCCGCGAACACCGGGGAGCTGTTTTTT | CASSYPNQRTVLAPANTGELFF
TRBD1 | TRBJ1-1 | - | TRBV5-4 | TGTGCCAGCAGCTCACCCGGGACAGACACTGAAGCTTTCTTT | CASSSPGTDTEAFF
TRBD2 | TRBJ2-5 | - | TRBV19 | TGTGCCAGTACCCCGGGGGGGCTGACCGGAGGTGAGACCCAGTACTTC | CASTPGGLTGGETQYF
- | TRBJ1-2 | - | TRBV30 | TGTGCCTGGAGTGTCAGTCCTCCTGGCTACACCTTC | CAWSVSPPGYTF
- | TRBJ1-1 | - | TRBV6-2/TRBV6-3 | TGTGCCAGCAGTTACAATCTAGCGCGCCGGGGGGCTTTCTTT | CASSYNLARRGAFF
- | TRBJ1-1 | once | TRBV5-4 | TGTGCCAGCAGCGGCCGGGACAATGTGGCTTTCTTT | CASSGRDNVAFF
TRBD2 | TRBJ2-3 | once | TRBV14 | TGTGCCAGCAGCCACCGGCGGGAGGGGTCAGATACGCAGTATTTT | CASSHRREGSDTQYF